This T cell receptor (beta chain) was sequenced in a study of beta chain features in type 1 diabetes. Points from the study as a whole: The study notes PCR might favor shorter templates equally in patients and controls.

This clone was observed a handful of times. Its antigen is as yet unknown. Trimming stripped 2 bases from V and 5 bases from J, with 12 bases between. Germline V gene data show CDR1 as MGHDK and CDR2 as SYGVNS. The CDR3 covers 15 residues. The sequenced template was cDNA made from the entire isolated RNA. Generated by immunoSEQ multiplex PCR, the TCRdb table keeps only in-frame clones and is missing some. Seen here are hundreds of thousands of clones, 15% to 17% observed once, and the top ten hold 0.09% to 0.095%. The gene calls are TRBV25-1 and TRBJ2-2; no clear D gene. Sequenced input: naive CD4+ T cells from blood. The TCR comes from a young man in good health. The CDR3 DNA is TGTGCCAGCAGTGAAAATTGGGCAGTAACCGGGGAGCTGTTTTTT. Its translation: CASSENWAVTGELFF.